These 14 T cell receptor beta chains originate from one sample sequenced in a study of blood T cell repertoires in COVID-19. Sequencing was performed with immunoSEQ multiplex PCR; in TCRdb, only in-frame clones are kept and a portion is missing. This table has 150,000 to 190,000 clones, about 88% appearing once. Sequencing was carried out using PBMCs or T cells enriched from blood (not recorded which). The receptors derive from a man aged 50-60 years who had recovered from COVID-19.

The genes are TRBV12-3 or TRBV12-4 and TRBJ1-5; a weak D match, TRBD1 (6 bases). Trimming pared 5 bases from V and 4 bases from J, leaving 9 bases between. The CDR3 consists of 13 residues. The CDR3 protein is CASSTDRNQPQHF. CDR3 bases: TGTGCCAGCAGTACCGACAGGAATCAGCCCCAGCATTTT.

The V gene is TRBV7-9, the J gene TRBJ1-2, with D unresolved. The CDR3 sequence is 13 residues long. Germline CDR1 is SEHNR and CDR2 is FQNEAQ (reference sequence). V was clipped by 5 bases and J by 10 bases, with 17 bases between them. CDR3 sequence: CASSHNSQKPYTF. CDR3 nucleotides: TGTGCCAGCAGCCATAACAGCCAAAAGCCCTACACCTTC.

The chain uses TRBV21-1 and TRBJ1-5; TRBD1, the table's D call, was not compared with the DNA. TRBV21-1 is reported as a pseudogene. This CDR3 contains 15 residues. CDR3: CASSKTASRQSTQHF. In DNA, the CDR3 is TGTGCCAGCAGCAAAACGGCCAGCAGACAATCGACCCAGCATTTT.

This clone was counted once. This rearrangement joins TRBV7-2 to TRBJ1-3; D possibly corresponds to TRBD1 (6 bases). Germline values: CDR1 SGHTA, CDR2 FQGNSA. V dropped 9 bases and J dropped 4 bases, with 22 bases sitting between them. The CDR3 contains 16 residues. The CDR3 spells CASSQTGSPRGNTIYF. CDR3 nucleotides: TGTGCCAGTAGCCAGACAGGATCCCCTCGGGGAAACACCATATATTTT.

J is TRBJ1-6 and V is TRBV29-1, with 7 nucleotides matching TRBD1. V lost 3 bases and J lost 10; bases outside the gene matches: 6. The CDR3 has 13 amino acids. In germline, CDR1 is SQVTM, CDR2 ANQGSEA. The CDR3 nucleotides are TGCAGCGTTGATTCAGGGGGTGGATCACCCCTCCACTTT. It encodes CSVDSGGGSPLHF.

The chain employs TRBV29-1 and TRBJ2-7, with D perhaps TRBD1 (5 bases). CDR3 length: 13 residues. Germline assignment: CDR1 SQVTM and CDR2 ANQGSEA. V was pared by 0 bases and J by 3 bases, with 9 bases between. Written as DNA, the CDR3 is TGCAGCGTTGAAGATGCAGGGCGCTACGAGCAGTACTTC. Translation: CSVEDAGRYEQYF.

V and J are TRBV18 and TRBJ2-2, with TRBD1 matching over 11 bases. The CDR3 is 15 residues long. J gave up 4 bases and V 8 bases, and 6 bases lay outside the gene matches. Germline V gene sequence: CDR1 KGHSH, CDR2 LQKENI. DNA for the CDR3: TGTGCCAGCCAACGGGACAGGGGGTCCACCGGGGAGCTGTTTTTT. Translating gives CASQRDRGSTGELFF.

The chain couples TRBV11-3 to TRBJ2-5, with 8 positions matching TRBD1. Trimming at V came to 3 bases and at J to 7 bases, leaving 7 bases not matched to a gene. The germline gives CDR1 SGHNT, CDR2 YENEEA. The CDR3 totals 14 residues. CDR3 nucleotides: TGTGCCAGCAGCTTGGGACAGGTGCCCGGGACCCAGTACTTC. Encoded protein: CASSLGQVPGTQYF. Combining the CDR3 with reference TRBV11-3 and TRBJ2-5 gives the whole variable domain EAGVVQSPRYKIIEKKQPVAFWCNPISGHNTLYWYLQNLGQGPELLIRYENEEAVDDSQLPKDRFSAERLKGVDSTLKIQPAELGDSAVYLCASSLGQVPGTQYFGPGTRLLVL.

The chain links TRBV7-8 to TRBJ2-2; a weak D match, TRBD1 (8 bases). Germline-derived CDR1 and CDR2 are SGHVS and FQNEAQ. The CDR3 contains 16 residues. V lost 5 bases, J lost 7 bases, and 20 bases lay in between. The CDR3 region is CASSTGGAVLVGELFF. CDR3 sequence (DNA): TGTGCCAGCAGCACAGGGGGGGCCGTGCTTGTCGGGGAGCTGTTTTTT.

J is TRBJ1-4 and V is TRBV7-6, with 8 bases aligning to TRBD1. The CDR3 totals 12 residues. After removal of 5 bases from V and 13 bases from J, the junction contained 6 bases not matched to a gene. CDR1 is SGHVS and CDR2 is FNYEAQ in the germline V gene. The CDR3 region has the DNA TGTGCCAGCAGCCGAGACAGGGGTCCACTGTTTTTT. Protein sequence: CASSRDRGPLFF.

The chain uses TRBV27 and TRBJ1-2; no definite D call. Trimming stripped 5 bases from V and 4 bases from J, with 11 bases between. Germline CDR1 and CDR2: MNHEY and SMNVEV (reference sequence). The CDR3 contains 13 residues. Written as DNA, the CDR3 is TGTGCCAGCAGTCCCCGGGGTGGCTATGGCTACACCTTC. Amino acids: CASSPRGGYGYTF.

The CDR3 DNA reads TGTGCCAGTAGTCCCCGGAACTATGGCTACACCTTC. Translating gives CASSPRNYGYTF. The rearrangement uses TRBV19 and TRBJ1-2; D unresolved. V was trimmed by 5 bases and J by 2 bases, leaving 6 bases between them. This CDR3 spans 12 amino acids. Germline assignment: CDR1 LNHDA and CDR2 SQIVND (reference sequence).

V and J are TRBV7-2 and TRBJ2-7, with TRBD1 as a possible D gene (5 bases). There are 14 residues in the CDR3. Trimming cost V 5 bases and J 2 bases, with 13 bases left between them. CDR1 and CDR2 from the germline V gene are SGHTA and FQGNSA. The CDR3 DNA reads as TGTGCCAGCAGCGCGCAGGGTGGGGCCTACGAGCAGTACTTC. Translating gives CASSAQGGAYEQYF.

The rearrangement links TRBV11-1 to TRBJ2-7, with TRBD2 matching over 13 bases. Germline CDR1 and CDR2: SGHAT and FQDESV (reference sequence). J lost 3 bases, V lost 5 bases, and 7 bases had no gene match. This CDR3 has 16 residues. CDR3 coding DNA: TGTGCCAGCAGCAGCGCCGGGACTAGCGGGAACTACGAGCAGTACTTC. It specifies CASSSAGTSGNYEQYF.